This T cell receptor beta chain appears in the sequencing data of a study of blood T cell repertoires in COVID-19. The method was immunoSEQ multiplex PCR; TCRdb's version includes in-frame clones alone and lacks a portion of them. The sample holds about 120,000 clones, around 88% seen once. This clonotype was obtained from a human donor with acute or convalescent COVID-19. The donor label of this sample is uncertain. The material sequenced was peripheral blood.

The CDR3: CASSLEEYGYTF. CDR3 nucleotides: TGTGCCAGCAGTTTAGAGGAATATGGCTACACCTTC. This rearrangement joins TRBV28 to TRBJ1-2; D gene ambiguous. There are 12 residues in the CDR3. V was cut by 2 bases and J by 5 bases, with 6 bases left in between. The germline gives CDR1 MDHEN, CDR2 SYDVKM.